This T cell receptor (beta chain) was recorded in a study of blood T cell repertoires in COVID-19. Study-wide background: Researchers got acute and convalescent COVID-19 samples from the United States, Italy and Spain.

The CDR3 contains 11 residues. In germline, CDR1 is MNHEY, CDR2 SVGEGT. V shed 5 bases and J shed 7 bases, with 8 bases lying between them. Using immunoSEQ multiplex PCR, the repertoire was profiled, and TCRdb retains in-frame clones only, with some absent. The data show roughly 100,000 clones, under 85% seen once. The TCR sequence derives from a woman aged 60-75 years with acute or convalescent COVID-19. The chain couples TRBV6-2 or TRBV6-3 to TRBJ1-1, with a weak D call TRBD1 (5 bases). The sample consisted of peripheral blood. In DNA form, the CDR3 reads TGTGCCAGCAGTAGGGGTCATGAAGCTTTCTTT. It specifies CASSRGHEAFF.